These 3 T cell receptor beta chains share one sample of origin, sequenced in a study of T cell responses to AZD1222 COVID-19 vaccine. Libraries were prepared by immunoSEQ multiplex PCR; TCRdb keeps only in-frame clonotypes and omits some of them. This repertoire shows about 94,000 clones, roughly 84% found once; its top ten account for approximately 12%. Sequenced here: peripheral blood, sampled on day 0 of AZD1222 vaccination. All receptors come from an adult in good health.

This clone was detected only a few times. CDR3 in amino acids: CSVGTGGGYGYTF. In nucleotides, the CDR3 is TGCAGCGTCGGGACAGGGGGCGGCTATGGCTACACCTTC. The chain is built from TRBV29-1 and TRBJ1-2; 12 bases are a match to TRBD1. The length of the CDR3 is 13 residues. Germline lookup yields CDR1 SQVTM and CDR2 ANQGSEA. The ends lost 6 bases at V and 4 bases at J; junction bases unmatched: 3.

The chain employs TRBV28 and TRBJ1-6; TRBD1 aligns across 8 bases. The germline gives CDR1 MDHEN, CDR2 SYDVKM. Trimming removed 7 bases from V and 2 bases from J; junction bases left unmatched: 4. There are 15 residues in the CDR3. The DNA for the CDR3 is TGTGCCAGCATAACAGGGGGAACCTATAATTCACCCCTCCACTTT. This encodes CASITGGTYNSPLHF.

The table lists this clone with a few counts. V and J are TRBV6-5 and TRBJ2-7; 8 bases agree with TRBD1. The junction had 12 bases not matched to a gene; V was cut back by 6 bases and J by 5 bases. The CDR3 is 15 residues long. The germline gives CDR1 MNHEY, CDR2 SVGAGI. Written as DNA, the CDR3 is TGTGCCAGCAGGGCCGGGACAGGTCGTCGCCACGAGCAGTACTTC. It encodes CASRAGTGRRHEQYF.